A selection of T cell receptor beta chains follows, all from one sample in a study of cytomegalovirus exposure and HLA in healthy donors. Data came from immunoSEQ multiplex PCR; TCRdb stores just in-frame clones and leaves some out. The sample totals nearly 200,000 clones. Sequenced input: PBMCs. The receptors here all came from a boy aged 5-17 years in good health and CMV-seronegative. Each CDR3 is given with its conserved first and last residue. A D gene is named only where the DNA matches it firmly.

v_call: TRBV27
j_call: TRBJ1-5
cdr3_length: 14
d_call: TRBD1
cdr3_aa: CASSPGTGDQPQHF
cdr3_nt: TGTGCCAGCAGTCCCGGGACAGGGGATCAGCCCCAGCATTTT

v_call: TRBV7-9
j_call: TRBJ1-6
cdr3_length: 15
d_call: -
cdr3_aa: CASSLGTQGNSPLHF
cdr3_nt: TGTGCCAGCAGCTTAGGGACACAGGGTAATTCACCCCTCCACTTT

v_call: TRBV6-1
j_call: TRBJ1-2
cdr3_length: 20
d_call: -
cdr3_aa: CASSVSLHFRGSVDNYGYTF
cdr3_nt: TGTGCCAGCAGTGTTTCCCTACACTTCAGGGGATCTGTGGATAACTATGGCTACACCTTC

v_call: TRBV30
j_call: TRBJ1-2
cdr3_length: 12
d_call: -
cdr3_aa: CAWSVGQHGYTF
cdr3_nt: TGTGCCTGGAGTGTGGGGCAGCATGGCTACACCTTC

v_call: TRBV5-5
j_call: TRBJ1-1
cdr3_length: 13
d_call: -
cdr3_aa: CASRSSLNTEAFF
cdr3_nt: TGTGCCAGCAGGTCTTCCCTGAACACTGAAGCTTTCTTT

v_call: TRBV4-3
j_call: TRBJ1-6
cdr3_length: 16
d_call: -
cdr3_aa: CASSQEGQGINSPLHF
cdr3_nt: TGCGCCAGCAGCCAAGAAGGCCAGGGGATTAACTCACCCCTCCACTTT

v_call: TRBV4-1
j_call: TRBJ2-7
cdr3_length: 15
d_call: TRBD1
cdr3_aa: CASSQAGQGGSEQYF
cdr3_nt: TGCGCCAGCAGCCAAGCGGGACAGGGGGGGTCCGAGCAGTACTTC

v_call: TRBV6-6
j_call: TRBJ2-1
cdr3_length: 16
d_call: -
cdr3_aa: CASSWDAQGYLDEQFF
cdr3_nt: TGTGCCAGCAGTTGGGATGCACAGGGTTATTTGGATGAGCAGTTCTTC

v_call: TRBV30
j_call: TRBJ1-1
cdr3_length: 12
d_call: -
cdr3_aa: CAWSERNTEAFF
cdr3_nt: TGTGCCTGGAGTGAGAGGAACACTGAAGCTTTCTTT

v_call: TRBV7-2
j_call: TRBJ1-1
cdr3_length: 13
d_call: -
cdr3_aa: CASSLAGNTEAFF
cdr3_nt: TGTGCCAGCAGCTTAGCCGGTAACACTGAAGCTTTCTTT

v_call: TRBV7-2
j_call: TRBJ2-1
cdr3_length: 14
d_call: TRBD2
cdr3_aa: CASSLPSGGNEQFF
cdr3_nt: TGTGCCAGCAGCTTACCTAGCGGGGGGAATGAGCAGTTCTTC

v_call: TRBV30
j_call: TRBJ1-4
cdr3_length: 13
d_call: -
cdr3_aa: CAWSLGAGEKLFF
cdr3_nt: TGTGCCTGGAGTTTGGGGGCAGGGGAAAAACTGTTTTTT

v_call: TRBV6-1
j_call: TRBJ1-6
cdr3_length: 14
d_call: -
cdr3_aa: CARPGEAHNSPLHF
cdr3_nt: TGTGCCCGCCCCGGGGAGGCCCATAATTCACCCCTCCACTTT

v_call: TRBV27
j_call: TRBJ2-3
cdr3_length: 13
d_call: -
cdr3_aa: CASSLSLGDTQYF
cdr3_nt: TGTGCCAGCAGTTTAAGTCTAGGAGATACGCAGTATTTT

v_call: TRBV4-1
j_call: TRBJ2-7
cdr3_length: 14
d_call: -
cdr3_aa: CASNSAGAVYEQYF
cdr3_nt: TGCGCCAGCAACTCGGCGGGGGCTGTTTACGAGCAGTACTTC

v_call: TRBV27
j_call: TRBJ2-5
cdr3_length: 13
d_call: TRBD2
cdr3_aa: CASKAGGQETQYF
cdr3_nt: TGTGCCAGCAAAGCGGGAGGACAAGAGACCCAGTACTTC

v_call: TRBV2
j_call: TRBJ1-1
cdr3_length: 14
d_call: -
cdr3_aa: CASSESWRDTEAFF
cdr3_nt: TGTGCCAGCAGTGAATCCTGGCGGGACACTGAAGCTTTCTTT

v_call: TRBV4-1
j_call: TRBJ2-7
cdr3_length: 14
d_call: TRBD1
cdr3_aa: CASSQGQGTYEQYF
cdr3_nt: TGCGCCAGCAGCCAAGGACAGGGGACCTACGAGCAGTACTTC

v_call: TRBV7-2
j_call: TRBJ2-7
cdr3_length: 13
d_call: TRBD1
cdr3_aa: CASSFRGLKEQYF
cdr3_nt: TGTGCCAGCAGCTTTAGGGGGCTAAAGGAGCAGTACTTC

v_call: TRBV7-3
j_call: TRBJ2-1
cdr3_length: 13
d_call: -
cdr3_aa: CASSLSPVNEQFF
cdr3_nt: TGTGCCAGTTCTCTTTCTCCGGTAAATGAGCAGTTCTTC

v_call: TRBV19
j_call: TRBJ1-1
cdr3_length: 16
d_call: TRBD1
cdr3_aa: CASSFLQGARGTEAFF
cdr3_nt: TGTGCCAGTAGTTTCTTACAGGGGGCACGGGGCACTGAAGCTTTCTTT

v_call: TRBV5-4
j_call: TRBJ2-5
cdr3_length: 15
d_call: TRBD2
cdr3_aa: CASSSAGGVKETQYF
cdr3_nt: TGTGCCAGCAGTTCAGCGGGGGGAGTAAAAGAGACCCAGTACTTC

v_call: TRBV7-9
j_call: TRBJ2-7
cdr3_length: 14
d_call: -
cdr3_aa: CASSLAVQTYEQYF
cdr3_nt: TGTGCCAGCAGCTTAGCGGTTCAGACCTACGAGCAGTACTTC

v_call: TRBV18
j_call: TRBJ2-3
cdr3_length: 13
d_call: -
cdr3_aa: CASSPIQTDTQYF
cdr3_nt: TGTGCCAGCTCACCAATCCAGACAGATACGCAGTATTTT

v_call: TRBV9
j_call: TRBJ1-1
cdr3_length: 13
d_call: -
cdr3_aa: CASSVLMNTEAFF
cdr3_nt: TGTGCCAGCAGCGTTCTTATGAACACTGAAGCTTTCTTT

v_call: TRBV28
j_call: TRBJ1-6
cdr3_length: 14
d_call: TRBD1
cdr3_aa: CASGDRASNSPLHF
cdr3_nt: TGTGCCAGCGGAGACAGGGCAAGTAATTCACCCCTCCACTTT

v_call: TRBV19
j_call: TRBJ1-4
cdr3_length: 12
d_call: TRBD1
cdr3_aa: CASHAGGGKLFF
cdr3_nt: TGTGCCAGTCACGCAGGGGGCGGAAAACTGTTTTTT

v_call: TRBV19
j_call: TRBJ1-1
cdr3_length: 12
d_call: -
cdr3_aa: CASSRAGLLFFF
cdr3_nt: TGTGCCAGTAGTAGGGCGGGACTCCTCTTTTTCTTT

v_call: TRBV18
j_call: TRBJ2-4
cdr3_length: 16
d_call: -
cdr3_aa: CASSPPQTIAKNIQYF
cdr3_nt: TGTGCCAGCTCTCCCCCTCAAACTATAGCCAAAAACATTCAGTACTTC

v_call: TRBV4-2
j_call: TRBJ1-1
cdr3_length: 16
d_call: -
cdr3_aa: CASSRDMTVLDTEAFF
cdr3_nt: TGTGCCAGCAGCCGAGATATGACAGTATTGGACACTGAAGCTTTCTTT

v_call: TRBV14
j_call: TRBJ2-1
cdr3_length: 15
d_call: TRBD2
cdr3_aa: CASSQLAGLYNEQFF
cdr3_nt: TGTGCCAGCAGCCAACTAGCGGGGTTGTACAATGAGCAGTTCTTC

v_call: TRBV7-9
j_call: TRBJ1-3
cdr3_length: 13
d_call: -
cdr3_aa: CASSRTEGNTIYF
cdr3_nt: TGTGCCAGCAGCCGGACAGAGGGGAACACCATATATTTT

v_call: TRBV19
j_call: TRBJ1-6
cdr3_length: 18
d_call: TRBD1
cdr3_aa: CASSIIGGTGGDNSPLHF
cdr3_nt: TGTGCCAGTAGTATTATCGGTGGGACAGGGGGCGACAATTCACCCCTCCACTTT